A selection of T cell receptor beta chains follows, all from one sample in a study of cytomegalovirus exposure and HLA in healthy donors. Some clones are missing from TCRdb's copy, which holds only in-frame ones; the method was immunoSEQ multiplex PCR. The data show approximately 130,000 clones, roughly 88% seen once. Sequencing was done on a sample of PBMCs. Receptors were obtained from a man aged 50 or older in good health and CMV-seronegative. Both conserved end residues are part of each CDR3. A D gene is named only where the DNA matches it firmly. Rows give clone size only sometimes, using once, few, many, or a class for an expanded clone.

v_gene	j_gene	d_gene	abundance	CDR3aa	CDR3nt
TRBV7-2	TRBJ2-7	.	.	CASSSQGGSYEQYF	TGTGCCAGCAGCTCTCAGGGTGGGTCCTACGAGCAGTACTTC
TRBV18	TRBJ1-1	.	.	CASSSKDGENTEAFF	TGTGCCAGCTCAAGTAAAGACGGAGAGAACACTGAAGCTTTCTTT
TRBV5-4	TRBJ1-4	TRBD1	.	CASNSGQGDEKLFF	TGTGCCAGCAACTCGGGACAGGGGGATGAAAAACTGTTTTTT
TRBV9	TRBJ2-7	TRBD2	.	CASSVGGGTSEQYF	TGTGCCAGCAGCGTAGGGGGGGGAACCAGCGAGCAGTACTTC
TRBV20-1	TRBJ2-5	.	.	CSAKGETQYF	TGCAGTGCCAAGGGGGAGACCCAGTACTTC
TRBV30	TRBJ2-7	TRBD1	.	CAWSTGTGDSEQYF	TGTGCCTGGAGTACCGGGACAGGGGATTCCGAGCAGTACTTC
TRBV30	TRBJ1-2	TRBD1	.	CAWTSTGMTGYTF	TGTGCCTGGACCTCGACAGGGATGACAGGCTACACCTTC
TRBV7-2	TRBJ2-3	.	.	CASSSLTADTQYF	TGTGCCAGCAGCTCCCTTACAGCAGATACGCAGTATTTT
TRBV5-1	TRBJ2-7	TRBD1	.	CASSARDRGPVEQYF	TGCGCCAGCAGCGCCCGGGACAGGGGCCCCGTCGAGCAGTACTTC
TRBV27	TRBJ1-6	.	.	CASSLQGTNPPLHF	TGTGCCAGCAGCCTACAGGGAACCAATCCACCCCTCCACTTT
TRBV27	TRBJ1-2	.	.	CASSRQGSYGYTF	TGTGCCAGCAGTCGGCAGGGGAGCTATGGCTACACCTTC
TRBV2	TRBJ1-2	TRBD1	once	CASSPDRDRGYTF	TGTGCCAGCAGTCCGGACAGGGATCGTGGCTACACCTTC
TRBV15	TRBJ1-4	TRBD1	.	CATSSDRVYEKLFF	TGTGCCACCAGCAGTGACAGGGTGTATGAAAAACTGTTTTTT
TRBV19	TRBJ1-3	.	.	CASLTDHSGNTIYF	TGTGCCAGTCTGACAGATCACTCTGGAAACACCATATATTTT
TRBV29-1	TRBJ2-7	.	.	CSVEGSGSYEQYF	TGCAGCGTTGAAGGCTCAGGTTCCTACGAGCAGTACTTC
TRBV30	TRBJ1-1	.	once	CAWSVLYATEAFF	TGTGCCTGGAGTGTACTATACGCCACTGAAGCTTTCTTT
TRBV30	TRBJ1-1	.	.	CAWRATGYEAFF	TGTGCCTGGAGGGCAACAGGGTATGAAGCTTTCTTT
TRBV5-1	TRBJ2-7	.	.	CASSLGAAQLGYEQYF	TGCGCCAGCAGCTTGGGCGCGGCGCAGCTGGGCTACGAGCAGTACTTC
TRBV5-6	TRBJ2-5	TRBD2	.	CASSMRASGGRRQETQYF	TGTGCCAGCAGCATGAGGGCTAGCGGGGGACGACGCCAAGAGACCCAGTACTTC
TRBV7-9	TRBJ1-6	.	.	CASSSRDSPLHF	TGTGCCAGCAGCTCTCGGGATTCACCCCTCCACTTT
TRBV4-1	TRBJ1-1	.	.	CASSQDWGGSYTEAFF	TGCGCCAGCAGCCAAGATTGGGGGGGTTCCTACACTGAAGCTTTCTTT
TRBV2	TRBJ2-2	.	.	CASSGTLTQGEVGELFF	TGTGCCAGCAGCGGGACACTAACACAGGGCGAGGTCGGGGAGCTGTTTTTT
TRBV4-1	TRBJ2-1	TRBD2	.	CASSQGGGNNEQFF	TGCGCCAGCAGCCAGGGGGGGGGAAACAATGAGCAGTTCTTC
TRBV11-2	TRBJ2-7	TRBD1	.	CASSKPGQGAYEQYF	TGTGCCAGCAGCAAACCGGGACAGGGGGCCTACGAGCAGTACTTC
TRBV6-5	TRBJ2-7	.	.	CATLPGPQFFYEQYF	TGTGCCACGCTCCCGGGTCCCCAATTTTTTTACGAGCAGTACTTC
TRBV7-2	TRBJ1-1	.	.	CASSLGAANEAFF	TGTGCCAGCAGCTTAGGGGCAGCTAATGAAGCTTTCTTT
TRBV18	TRBJ1-5	.	once	CASSSYRQSNQPQHF	TGTGCCAGCTCATCCTACCGACAGAGCAATCAGCCCCAGCATTTT
TRBV2	TRBJ2-5	.	.	CASRPDLASRETQYF	TGTGCCAGCAGACCCGACCTGGCTAGCCGGGAGACCCAGTACTTC
TRBV2	TRBJ2-7	.	.	CASSWSVSYEQYF	TGTGCCAGCAGTTGGTCAGTCTCCTACGAGCAGTACTTC
TRBV14	TRBJ2-3	TRBD2	.	CASSARVAGGRVADTQYF	TGTGCCAGCAGCGCCAGGGTGGCGGGGGGGCGAGTCGCAGATACGCAGTATTTT
TRBV7-9	TRBJ2-4	TRBD2	.	CASDGGSNIQYF	TGTGCCAGCGACGGGGGGTCAAACATTCAGTACTTC
TRBV15	TRBJ1-5	.	.	CATSINNNQPQHF	TGTGCCACCAGCATAAATAACAATCAGCCCCAGCATTTT
TRBV5-8	TRBJ2-3	TRBD1	.	CASSLQGALTDTQYF	TGTGCCAGCAGCCTACAGGGGGCATTGACAGATACGCAGTATTTT
TRBV5-4	TRBJ1-1	.	.	CASSPGGGRGSNTEAFF	TGTGCCAGCAGCCCTGGTGGTGGGAGGGGCTCGAACACTGAAGCTTTCTTT
TRBV5-5	TRBJ1-4	TRBD1	.	CASSYRGPNEKLFF	TGTGCCAGCAGCTACAGGGGACCTAATGAAAAACTGTTTTTT
TRBV5-1	TRBJ1-3	.	.	CASSLAPGSGNTIYF	TGCGCCAGCAGCTTGGCCCCAGGGTCTGGAAACACCATATATTTT
TRBV2	TRBJ2-7	.	.	CASSVWPNSYEQYF	TGTGCCAGCAGTGTTTGGCCAAACTCCTACGAGCAGTACTTC
TRBV5-1	TRBJ2-4	.	.	CASAADGSNIQYF	TGCGCCAGCGCTGCCGACGGGTCAAACATTCAGTACTTC
TRBV13	TRBJ1-2	TRBD1	.	CASSSSPGTGPNYGYTF	TGTGCCAGCAGCTCCAGTCCCGGGACAGGGCCCAACTATGGCTACACCTTC
TRBV14	TRBJ1-3	.	.	CASSQPGRDISGNTIYF	TGTGCCAGCAGCCAACCCGGACGGGACATCTCTGGAAACACCATATATTTT
TRBV13	TRBJ2-2	.	.	CASSLGAFNTGELFF	TGTGCCAGCAGCTTGGGGGCCTTCAACACCGGGGAGCTGTTTTTT
TRBV6-5	TRBJ2-7	TRBD1	.	CASSYGTGVSEQYF	TGTGCCAGCAGTTACGGGACAGGGGTCTCCGAGCAGTACTTC
TRBV21-1	TRBJ1-6	.	few	CASSKMTQGDNSPLHF	TGTGCCAGCAGCAAAATGACACAGGGTGATAATTCACCCCTCCACTTT
TRBV2	TRBJ1-1	TRBD1	.	CASSETGDAEAFF	TGTGCCAGCAGTGAAACAGGGGATGCTGAAGCTTTCTTT
TRBV30	TRBJ1-2	.	.	CAGGRDRNGYTF	TGTGCTGGAGGGAGGGATCGGAATGGCTACACCTTC
TRBV18	TRBJ2-6	TRBD1	.	CASSLAGQGASGANVLTF	TGTGCCAGCTCACTTGCGGGACAGGGGGCTTCTGGGGCCAACGTCCTGACTTTC
TRBV7-2	TRBJ2-6	TRBD1	.	CASSLVWDRANSGANVLTF	TGTGCCAGCAGCTTAGTGTGGGACAGGGCCAACTCTGGGGCCAACGTCCTGACTTTC
TRBV4-3	TRBJ1-1	.	.	CASSQGGMGREMNTEAFF	TGCGCCAGCAGCCAAGGGGGGATGGGACGGGAGATGAACACTGAAGCTTTCTTT
TRBV28	TRBJ1-4	.	.	CASSLQGWANEKLFF	TGTGCCAGCAGCTTACAGGGCTGGGCTAATGAAAAACTGTTTTTT
TRBV4-3	TRBJ2-7	TRBD1	.	CASSHGGGQGSEQYF	TGCGCCAGCAGCCACGGGGGCGGACAGGGTTCCGAGCAGTACTTC
TRBV7-9	TRBJ2-7	.	.	CASSSLGGYEQYF	TGTGCCAGCAGCTCCCTCGGGGGTTACGAGCAGTACTTC
TRBV9	TRBJ2-5	.	.	CASSGGSRGETQYF	TGTGCCAGCAGCGGTGGCTCCCGGGGAGAGACCCAGTACTTC
TRBV5-1	TRBJ2-2	.	once	CASNPRAGSTGELFF	TGCGCCAGCAACCCGAGGGCAGGATCCACCGGGGAGCTGTTTTTT